This T cell receptor beta chain was captured by sequencing in a study of regulatory T cells. As for this clone: Its antigen is not known.

Findings of the study overall: Hydrophobic residues at CDR3 positions 6 and 7 were enriched in conventional CD4+ T cells of CD3G-deficient patients.

The PCR used 52 TRBV and 13 TRBJ primers. Profiling relied on immunoSEQ multiplex PCR, and the TCRdb table lists in-frame clones only, not all of them. The data hold about 21,000 clones, with approximately 91% observed a single time. Germline CDR1 is SGHDT and CDR2 is YYEEEE. CDR3 size: 16 residues. The V gene lost 0 bases and the J gene lost 0 bases, with 7 bases spanning the gap. The clonotype was recovered from a child aged 5-17 years with CD3G deficiency. The sample comprised conventional CD4+ T cells sorted from blood. This chain uses TRBV5-6 with TRBJ1-6; D gene unclear. CDR3 residues: CASSLGWGSYNSPLHF. CDR3 DNA sequence: TGTGCCAGCAGCTTGGGTTGGGGCTCCTATAATTCACCCCTCCACTTT.